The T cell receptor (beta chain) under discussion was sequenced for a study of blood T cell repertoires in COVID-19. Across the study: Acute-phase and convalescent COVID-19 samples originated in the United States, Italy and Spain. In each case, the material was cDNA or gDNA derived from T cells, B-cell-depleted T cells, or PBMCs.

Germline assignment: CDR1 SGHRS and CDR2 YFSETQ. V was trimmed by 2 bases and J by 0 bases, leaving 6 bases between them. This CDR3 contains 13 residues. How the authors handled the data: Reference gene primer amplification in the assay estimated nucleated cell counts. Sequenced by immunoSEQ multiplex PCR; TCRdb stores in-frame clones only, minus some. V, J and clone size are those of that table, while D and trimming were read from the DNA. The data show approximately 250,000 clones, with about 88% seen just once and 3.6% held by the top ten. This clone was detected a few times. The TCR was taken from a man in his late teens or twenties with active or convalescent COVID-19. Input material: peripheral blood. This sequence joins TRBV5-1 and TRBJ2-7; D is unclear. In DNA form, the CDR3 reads TGCGCCAGCAGCTTCCGGAGCTCCTACGAGCAGTACTTC. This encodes CASSFRSSYEQYF.